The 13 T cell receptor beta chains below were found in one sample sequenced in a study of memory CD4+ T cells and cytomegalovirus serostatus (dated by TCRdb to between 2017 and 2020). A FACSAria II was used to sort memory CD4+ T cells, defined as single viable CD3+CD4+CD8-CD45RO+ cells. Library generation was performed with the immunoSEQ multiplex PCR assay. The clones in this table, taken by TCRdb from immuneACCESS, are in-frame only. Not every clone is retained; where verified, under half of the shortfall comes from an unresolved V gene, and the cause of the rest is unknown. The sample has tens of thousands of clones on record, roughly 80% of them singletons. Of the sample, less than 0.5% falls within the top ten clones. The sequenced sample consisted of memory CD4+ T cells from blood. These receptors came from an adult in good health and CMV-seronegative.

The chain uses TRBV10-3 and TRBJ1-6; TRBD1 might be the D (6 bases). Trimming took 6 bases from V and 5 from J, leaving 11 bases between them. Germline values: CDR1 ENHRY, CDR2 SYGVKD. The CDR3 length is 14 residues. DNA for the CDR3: TGTGCCATCAGGCGGGCAGGGGATAATTCACCCCTCCACTTT. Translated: CAIRRAGDNSPLHF.

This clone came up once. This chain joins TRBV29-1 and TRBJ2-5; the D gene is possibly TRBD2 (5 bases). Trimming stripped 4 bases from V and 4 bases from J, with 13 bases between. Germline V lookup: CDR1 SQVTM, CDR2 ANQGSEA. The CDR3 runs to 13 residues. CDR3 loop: CSVAGVTGETQYF. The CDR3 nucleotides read TGCAGCGTTGCCGGGGTGACGGGAGAGACCCAGTACTTC.

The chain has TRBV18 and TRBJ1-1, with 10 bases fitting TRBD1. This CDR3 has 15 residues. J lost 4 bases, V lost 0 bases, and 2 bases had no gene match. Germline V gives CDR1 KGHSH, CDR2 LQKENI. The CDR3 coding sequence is TGTGCCAGCTCACCACCGGACAGGGGGAGCACTGAAGCTTTCTTT. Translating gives CASSPPDRGSTEAFF.

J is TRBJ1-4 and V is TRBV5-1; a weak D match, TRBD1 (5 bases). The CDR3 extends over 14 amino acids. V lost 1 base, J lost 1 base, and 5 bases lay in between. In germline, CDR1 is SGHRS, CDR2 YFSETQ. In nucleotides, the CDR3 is TGCGCCAGCAGCTTGAGGGGAACTAATGAAAAACTGTTTTTT. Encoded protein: CASSLRGTNEKLFF.

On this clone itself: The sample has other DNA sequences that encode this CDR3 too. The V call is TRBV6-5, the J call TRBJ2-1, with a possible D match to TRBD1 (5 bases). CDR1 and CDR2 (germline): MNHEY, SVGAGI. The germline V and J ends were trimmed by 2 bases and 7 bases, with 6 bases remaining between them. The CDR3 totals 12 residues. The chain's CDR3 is CASSYRGNEQFF. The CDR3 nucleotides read TGTGCCAGCAGTTACAGGGGAAATGAGCAGTTCTTC.

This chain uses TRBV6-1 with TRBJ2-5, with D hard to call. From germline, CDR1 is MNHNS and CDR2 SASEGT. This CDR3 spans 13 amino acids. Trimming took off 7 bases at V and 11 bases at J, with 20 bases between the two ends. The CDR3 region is CASTLGPSAEQYF. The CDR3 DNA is TGTGCCAGCACCCTCGGACCCTCGGCGGAGCAGTACTTC.

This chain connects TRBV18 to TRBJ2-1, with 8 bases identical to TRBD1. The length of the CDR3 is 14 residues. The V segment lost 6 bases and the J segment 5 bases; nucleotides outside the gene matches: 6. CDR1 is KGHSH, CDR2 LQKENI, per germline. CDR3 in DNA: TGTGCCAGCTCCCCGACAGGGGAACACAATGAGCAGTTCTTC. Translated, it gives CASSPTGEHNEQFF. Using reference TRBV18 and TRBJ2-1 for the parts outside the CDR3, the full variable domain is NAGVMQNPRHLVRRRGQEARLRCSPMKGHSHVYWYRQLPEEGLKFMVYLQKENIIDESGMPKERFSAEFPKEGPSILRIQQVVRGDSAAYFCASSPTGEHNEQFFGPGTRLTVL.

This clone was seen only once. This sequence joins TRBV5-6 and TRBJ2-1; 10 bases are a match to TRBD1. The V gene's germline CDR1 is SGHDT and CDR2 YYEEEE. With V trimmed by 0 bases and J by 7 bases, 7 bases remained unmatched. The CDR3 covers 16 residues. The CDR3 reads CASSLAVGQGLNEQFF. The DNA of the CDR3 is TGTGCCAGCAGCTTGGCGGTGGGACAGGGGTTAAATGAGCAGTTCTTC.

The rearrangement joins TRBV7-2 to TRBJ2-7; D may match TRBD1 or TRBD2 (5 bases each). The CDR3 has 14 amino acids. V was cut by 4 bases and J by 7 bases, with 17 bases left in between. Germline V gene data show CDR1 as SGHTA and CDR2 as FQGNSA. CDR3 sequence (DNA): TGTGCCAGCAGCTCCCACCGGGACCCGGTGGAGCAGTACTTC. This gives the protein CASSSHRDPVEQYF.

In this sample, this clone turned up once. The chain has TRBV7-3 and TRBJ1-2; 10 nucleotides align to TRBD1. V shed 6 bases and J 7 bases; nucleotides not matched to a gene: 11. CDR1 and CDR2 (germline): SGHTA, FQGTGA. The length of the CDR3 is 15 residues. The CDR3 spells CASRTSGTGDSGYTF. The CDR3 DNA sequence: TGTGCCAGCAGGACCTCCGGGACAGGGGACTCTGGCTACACCTTC. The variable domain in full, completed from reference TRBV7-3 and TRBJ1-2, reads GAGVSQTPSNKVTEKGKYVELRCDPISGHTALYWYRQSLGQGPEFLIYFQGTGAADDSGLPNDRFFAVRPEGSVSTLKIQRTERGDSAVYLCASRTSGTGDSGYTFGSGTRLTVV.

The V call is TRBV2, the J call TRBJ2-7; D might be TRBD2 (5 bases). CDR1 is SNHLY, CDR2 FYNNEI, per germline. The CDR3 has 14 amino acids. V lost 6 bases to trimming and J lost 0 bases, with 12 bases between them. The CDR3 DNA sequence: TGTGCCAGCAGCGCTGCTCGGGGCTCCTACGAGCAGTACTTC. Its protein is CASSAARGSYEQYF.

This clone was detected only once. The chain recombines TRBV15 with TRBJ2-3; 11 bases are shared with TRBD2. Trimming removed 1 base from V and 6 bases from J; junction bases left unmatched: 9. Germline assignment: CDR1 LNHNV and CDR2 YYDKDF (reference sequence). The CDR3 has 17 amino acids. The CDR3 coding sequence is TGTGCCACCAGCAGAGGGGTAGCGGGGGGGCCTATCGATACGCAGTATTTT. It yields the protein CATSRGVAGGPIDTQYF.

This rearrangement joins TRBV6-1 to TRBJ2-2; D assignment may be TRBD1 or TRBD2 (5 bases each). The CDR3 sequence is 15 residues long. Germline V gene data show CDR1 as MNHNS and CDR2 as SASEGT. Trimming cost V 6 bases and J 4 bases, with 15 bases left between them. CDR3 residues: CASSQRGAGTGELFF. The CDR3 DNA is TGTGCCAGCAGCCAGAGGGGCGCCGGCACCGGGGAGCTGTTTTTT.